These 28 T cell receptor beta chains share one sample of origin, sequenced in a study of CD8+ T cells in alopecia areata. RNA extraction and reverse transcription yielded cDNA as sequencing template. Assay used: immunoSEQ multiplex PCR; TCRdb lists only in-frame clones, some missing. The table records about 110,000 clones, 50% to 70% of them present only once. Sequencing input: NKG2D-low CD8+ T cells sorted from blood. The receptors shown here come from a human donor with alopecia areata.

The chain uses TRBV6-5 and TRBJ2-1, with 9 bases fitting TRBD2. This CDR3 is 15 amino acids long. Germline loops: CDR1 MNHEY, CDR2 SVGAGI. Losses at the gene ends were 2 bases for V and 7 bases for J; bases not matched to a gene: 6. In nucleotides, the CDR3 is TGTGCCAGCAGTTACGGCGGGAGGGCCGGGAATGAGCAGTTCTTC. Protein product: CASSYGGRAGNEQFF.

This chain links TRBV27 with TRBJ2-7; no reliable D call. The CDR3 is 12 amino acids. Germline-derived CDR1 and CDR2 are MNHEY and SMNVEV (reference sequence). V gave up 8 bases and J gave up 5 bases, with 13 bases separating them. CDR3 amino acids: CASESRVNEQYF. CDR3 DNA: TGTGCCAGCGAATCTAGGGTTAACGAGCAGTACTTC.

This sequence joins TRBV7-9 and TRBJ2-4; 12 bases line up with TRBD1. The CDR3 extends over 17 amino acids. Per the germline V gene, CDR1 is SEHNR and CDR2 is FQNEAQ (reference sequence). With V trimmed by 3 bases and J by 6 bases, 9 bases remained unmatched. This chain's CDR3 is CASSLPGTGGGRNIQYF. DNA of the CDR3: TGTGCCAGCAGCTTGCCCGGGACAGGGGGCGGAAGAAACATTCAGTACTTC.

This rearrangement joins TRBV27 to TRBJ1-5, with a tentative D call TRBD1 (6 bases). V lost 7 bases, J lost 9 bases, and 10 bases lay in between. CDR1 MNHEY and CDR2 SMNVEV come from the germline V gene (reference sequence). This CDR3 is built from 11 residues. Written as DNA, the CDR3 is TGTGCCAGCAATGGAGGGGGGCCCCAGCATTTT. Translated, it gives CASNGGGPQHF.

This chain uses TRBV9 with TRBJ2-2; D remains ambiguous. This CDR3 has 15 residues. Germline CDR1 is SGDLS and CDR2 is YYNGEE. V lost 2 bases and J 6 bases, leaving 14 bases between the germline ends. The CDR3 nucleotides read TGTGCCAGCAGCGTGGTCGCTGTGGCGGCCGGGGAGCTGTTTTTT. It codes for CASSVVAVAAGELFF.

The chain recombines TRBV7-3 with TRBJ2-1, with a tentative D call TRBD2 (6 bases). The CDR3 contains 17 residues. Per germline, CDR1 SGHTA and CDR2 FQGTGA. V lost 0 bases and J lost 4, with 16 bases in between. CDR3 DNA: TGTGCCAGCAGCTTAACCCCGGCGGCGGGAAAGTACAATGAGCAGTTCTTC. This codes for CASSLTPAAGKYNEQFF.

This clone was detected once. A junction end diverges from the germline sequence, so it may reflect a read error. The chain joins TRBV7-7 to TRBJ2-1; D is undetermined. Germline values: CDR1 SSHAT, CDR2 FNYEAQ (reference sequence). The CDR3 extends over 13 amino acids. The CDR3 bases are TGTGCTAGCAGCTTAGGTGGGGTCAATGAGCAGTTCTTC. It is translated as CASSLGGVNEQFF.

This chain connects TRBV5-1 to TRBJ1-2; a weak D match, TRBD1 (5 bases). V lost 4 bases, J lost 6 bases, and 13 bases lay in between. Looked up from germline, CDR1 is SGHRS and CDR2 is YFSETQ. The CDR3 is 13 residues long. The chain's CDR3 is CASSGDGRNGYTF. The CDR3 nucleotides read TGCGCCAGCAGCGGGGACGGTAGAAATGGCTACACCTTC.

The chain couples TRBV7-3 to TRBJ2-2; 7 bases agree with TRBD2. The length of the CDR3 is 17 residues. J gave up 2 bases and V 5 bases, and 11 bases lay outside the gene matches. Germline V gene lookup returns CDR1 SGHTA and CDR2 FQGTGA. The CDR3 DNA reads TGTGCCAGCAGCCATCCCCCAGCGGGGTCAAACACCGGGGAGCTGTTTTTT. Translated: CASSHPPAGSNTGELFF. Variable domain in full (rest from reference TRBV7-3 and TRBJ2-2): GAGVSQTPSNKVTEKGKYVELRCDPISGHTALYWYRQSLGQGPEFLIYFQGTGAADDSGLPNDRFFAVRPEGSVSTLKIQRTERGDSAVYLCASSHPPAGSNTGELFFGEGSRLTVL.

There are a few counts of this clone. At the DNA level, this CDR3 is encoded by other sequences in the same sample as well. V and J are TRBV9 and TRBJ2-2; D is unclear. V was shortened by 4 bases and J by 1 base, with 8 bases between the two germline ends. The CDR3 loop spans 14 amino acids. Looked up from germline, CDR1 is SGDLS and CDR2 is YYNGEE. CDR3 in amino acids: CASSPGGNTGELFF. CDR3 DNA sequence: TGTGCCAGCAGCCCGGGCGGGAACACCGGGGAGCTGTTTTTT.

The chain couples TRBV28 to TRBJ2-2; 7 nucleotides align to TRBD2. The CDR3 runs to 19 residues. V was clipped by 7 bases and J by 6 bases; unmatched bases: 23. Germline V gene lookup returns CDR1 MDHEN and CDR2 SYDVKM. CDR3 DNA sequence: TGTGCCAGCACGGGAGCCCGGGGATGGGCGGGAGTCGTTCCCGGGGAGCTGTTTTTT. Translating gives CASTGARGWAGVVPGELFF.

The gene calls are TRBV9 and TRBJ2-7; tentatively, D is TRBD2 (6 bases). The CDR3 runs to 14 residues. Germline loops: CDR1 SGDLS, CDR2 YYNGEE. Trimming took off 3 bases at V and 2 bases at J, with 12 bases between the two ends. DNA for the CDR3: TGTGCCAGCAGCGAAGGAGGGCCCACCTACGAGCAGTACTTC. Protein sequence: CASSEGGPTYEQYF.

This clone was counted between two and nine times. The chain is built from TRBV5-1 and TRBJ1-1; D uncertain. Trimming cost V 0 bases and J 0 bases, with 15 bases left between them. In germline, CDR1 is SGHRS, CDR2 YFSETQ. The CDR3 runs 17 residues. The DNA for the CDR3 is TGCGCCAGCAGCTTGGAGGTCATACGTGGGGTGAACACTGAAGCTTTCTTT. It yields the protein CASSLEVIRGVNTEAFF.

The rearrangement uses TRBV5-1 and TRBJ2-1; possible D gene TRBD2, 6 bases. The germline CDR1 and CDR2 sequences are SGHRS and YFSETQ. The V gene lost 7 bases and the J gene lost 3 bases, with 14 bases spanning the gap. The CDR3 contains 14 residues. This chain's CDR3 is CASALAAIYNEQFF. The CDR3 nucleotides are TGCGCCAGCGCTTTAGCGGCTATCTACAATGAGCAGTTCTTC.

V is TRBV12-5 and J is TRBJ1-1; 7 positions match TRBD1. Germline lookup yields CDR1 LGHNT and CDR2 FRNRAP. There are 15 residues in the CDR3. The junction had 2 bases not matched to a gene; V was cut back by 0 bases and J by 1 base. The CDR3 spells CASGLVQGRNTEAFF. Written as DNA, the CDR3 is TGTGCTAGTGGTTTGGTACAGGGGAGGAACACTGAAGCTTTCTTT. Drawing the rest from reference TRBV12-5 and TRBJ1-1, the complete variable domain is DARVTQTPRHKVTEMGQEVTMRCQPILGHNTVFWYRQTMMQGLELLAYFRNRAPLDDSGMPKDRFSAEMPDATLATLKIQPSEPRDSAVYFCASGLVQGRNTEAFFGQGTRLTVV.

The chain links TRBV28 to TRBJ2-2, with 10 nucleotides matching TRBD2. CDR3 length: 16 residues. Germline CDR1 reads MDHEN; CDR2 reads SYDVKM. V lost 2 bases, J lost 7 bases, and 7 bases stayed unmatched. CDR3 loop: CASSLSLAGDDGELFF. In DNA, the CDR3 is TGTGCCAGCAGTTTAAGCCTAGCGGGGGATGACGGGGAGCTGTTTTTT.

This chain connects TRBV19 to TRBJ2-7; D may correspond to TRBD1 or TRBD2 (5 bases each). Germline V gives CDR1 LNHDA, CDR2 SQIVND (reference sequence). Between the trimmed V and J ends, which lost 8 bases and 3 bases, there was a span of 14 bases. The length of the CDR3 is 13 residues. CDR3: CASSGTRGYEQYF. CDR3 coding DNA: TGTGCCAGTTCCGGGACGAGAGGCTACGAGCAGTACTTC.

The J gene is TRBJ1-1, the V gene TRBV28, with D hard to call. V lost 5 bases and J lost 9, with 16 bases in between. In germline, CDR1 is MDHEN, CDR2 SYDVKM. The CDR3 covers 13 residues. CDR3 region: CASSPLVGSQAFF. In nucleotides, the CDR3 is TGTGCCAGCAGTCCCCTTGTTGGCAGCCAAGCTTTCTTT.

The J gene is TRBJ2-7, the V gene TRBV2; either TRBD1 or TRBD2 may fit D (5 bases each). CDR3 length: 14 amino acids. The germline V gene encodes CDR1 SNHLY and CDR2 FYNNEI. V was clipped by 8 bases and J by 2 bases, with 16 bases between them. The CDR3 nucleotides read TGTGCCAGCGGGGCTCGAGGGCGACCCTACGAGCAGTACTTC. Encoded protein: CASGARGRPYEQYF.

The chain carries TRBV28 and TRBJ1-5, with 7 bases matching TRBD1. V was clipped by 6 bases and J by 4 bases; unmatched bases: 12. Germline CDR1 and CDR2: MDHEN and SYDVKM. The CDR3 length is 16 residues. DNA for the CDR3: TGTGCCAGCAGCTCCCAGGGGGGAAGGGCGAATCAGCCCCAGCATTTT. Translation gives CASSSQGGRANQPQHF.

A single count supports this clone. V and J are TRBV5-1 and TRBJ2-7; D gene unclear. Germline CDR1 SGHRS, CDR2 YFSETQ. The length of the CDR3 is 15 residues. Trimming pared 0 bases from V and 3 bases from J, leaving 13 bases between. In nucleotides, the CDR3 is TGCGCCAGCAGCTTGGGATGGACGGCCGGCTACGAGCAGTACTTC. This translates into CASSLGWTAGYEQYF.

The gene calls are TRBV30 and TRBJ2-7; D perhaps matches TRBD1 (6 bases). Trimming stripped 0 bases from V and 2 bases from J, with 14 bases between. The CDR3 extends over 15 amino acids. The germline V gene encodes CDR1 GTSNPN and CDR2 SVGIG (reference sequence). CDR3 sequence: CAWSVGQGMAYEQYF. The CDR3 region has the DNA TGTGCCTGGAGTGTTGGGCAGGGGATGGCCTACGAGCAGTACTTC.

The chain is built from TRBV4-2 and TRBJ2-7; the match to TRBD2 covers 10 bases. This CDR3 has 15 amino acids. V was clipped by 3 bases and J by 7 bases; unmatched bases: 9. CDR1 and CDR2 (germline): LGHNA, YNFKEQ. In DNA, the CDR3 is TGTGCCAGCAGCCAGTCCCTAGCGGGAGATCTGGAGCAGTACTTC. This codes for CASSQSLAGDLEQYF.

This clone has just a few counts. This chain connects TRBV9 to TRBJ2-1; unclear D gene. Looked up from germline, CDR1 is SGDLS and CDR2 is YYNGEE. Between the trimmed V and J ends, which lost 5 bases and 0 bases, there was a span of 9 bases. This CDR3 has 14 residues. CDR3 in amino acids: CASSGSGSYNEQFF. DNA for the CDR3: TGTGCCAGCAGTGGCTCTGGCTCCTACAATGAGCAGTTCTTC.

The chain has TRBV29-1 and TRBJ1-1; D unclear. The CDR3 is 14 residues long. Trimming left V 6 bases short and J 4 bases short, with 18 bases between. Germline assignment: CDR1 SQVTM and CDR2 ANQGSEA. The CDR3 DNA sequence: TGCAGCGTCCGTGGATTTGAGGTTATCACTGAAGCTTTCTTT. This gives the protein CSVRGFEVITEAFF.

The CDR3 DNA sequence: TGTGCCAGCAGTGAAATTGTGGATTCAGATACGCAGTATTTT. It specifies CASSEIVDSDTQYF. The chain links TRBV2 to TRBJ2-3; D remains ambiguous. Trimming stripped 2 bases from V and 4 bases from J, with 10 bases between. Germline assignment: CDR1 SNHLY and CDR2 FYNNEI. The length of the CDR3 is 14 residues.

This clone was counted between two and nine times. The chain carries TRBV27 and TRBJ2-1; D gene uncertain. CDR1 is MNHEY, CDR2 SMNVEV, per germline (reference sequence). The CDR3 contains 15 residues. V lost 3 bases and J 0 bases, leaving 9 bases between the germline ends. CDR3 amino acids: CASSLGLYSYNEQFF. DNA for the CDR3: TGTGCCAGCAGTTTGGGGTTATACTCCTACAATGAGCAGTTCTTC.

V usage is TRBV4-2 and J usage is TRBJ2-1; TRBD1 or TRBD2 may be the D gene (5 bases each). Germline CDR1 and CDR2: LGHNA and YNFKEQ. The ends were cut back, 0 bases at V and 0 bases at J, with 12 bases in the middle. The CDR3 extends over 17 amino acids. CDR3 bases: TGTGCCAGCAGCCAAGATCGGTGGGGGAGCTCCTACAATGAGCAGTTCTTC. It translates to CASSQDRWGSSYNEQFF.